A selection of T cell receptor beta chains follows, all from one sample in a study of a mutant IDH1 vaccine in newly diagnosed glioma. Their recognized antigens are unknown. Assay: immunoSEQ multiplex PCR; the TCRdb copy retains only in-frame clones and omits some. The sample includes around 56,000 clones, about 81% of them seen just once. This sample comprised PBMCs, obtained from a glioma patient whose treatment included an IDH1 peptide vaccine. Source of these receptors: a middle-aged woman with glioma. Some clones in this sample may be carry-over from other donors' samples. Each CDR3 is given with its conserved first and last residue. The D gene is left open where the match is weak. Clone size is stated in some rows and not others, as once, few, many or a class when expanded.

d_call clone_size j_call v_call cdr3_aa cdr3_nt
. . TRBJ1-4 TRBV30 CACVAGTKMGKLFF TGTGCCTGTGTTGCCGGGACAAAGATGGGAAAACTGTTTTTT
TRBD1 . TRBJ2-5 TRBV6-5 CASSWGQGEETQYF TGTGCCAGCAGTTGGGGACAGGGGGAAGAGACCCAGTACTTC
TRBD1 once TRBJ2-5 TRBV30 CACRDRGQETQYF TGTGCCTGTCGCGACAGGGGCCAAGAGACCCAGTACTTC
. . TRBJ1-1 TRBV29-1 CSGFEGNTEAFF TGCAGCGGCTTCGAGGGGAACACTGAAGCTTTCTTT
. . TRBJ2-3 TRBV7-9 CASSFWTGGKGTDTQYF TGTGCCAGCAGCTTCTGGACCGGGGGAAAGGGCACAGATACGCAGTATTTT
. . TRBJ1-5 TRBV25-1 CASSGEGSQPQHF TGTGCCAGCAGTGGGGAGGGTAGTCAGCCCCAGCATTTT
. few TRBJ1-3 TRBV30 CAWSAGSGNTIYF TGTGCCTGGAGTGCTGGGTCTGGAAACACCATATATTTT
. . TRBJ1-4 TRBV20-1 CSAIPGEKLFF TGCAGTGCTATCCCAGGGGAAAAACTGTTTTTT
. few TRBJ1-2 TRBV15 CATSRDFRAGYTF TGTGCCACCAGCAGAGATTTCAGGGCGGGCTACACCTTC
. . TRBJ2-5 TRBV7-2 CASSTQTRSSETQYF TGTGCCAGCAGCACCCAGACTAGATCATCCGAGACCCAGTACTTC
. . TRBJ1-5 TRBV6-6 CASTIQGPNQPQHF TGTGCCAGCACCATTCAGGGCCCTAATCAGCCCCAGCATTTT
TRBD1 . TRBJ1-4 TRBV19 CASSFSRTGEKLFF TGTGCCAGTAGTTTCTCCCGGACAGGGGAAAAACTGTTTTTT
. . TRBJ1-3 TRBV7-8 CARELRAGNTIYF TGTGCCAGAGAACTCAGGGCTGGAAACACCATATATTTT
. . TRBJ2-1 TRBV6-5 CASRDSPPREQFF TGTGCCAGCAGGGACTCGCCTCCCCGTGAGCAGTTCTTC
TRBD2 . TRBJ2-1 TRBV4-1 CASSPRGGRVDNEQFF TGCGCCAGCAGCCCCCGGGGGGGTAGGGTCGACAATGAGCAGTTCTTC
TRBD2 . TRBJ2-3 TRBV7-2 CASSLFLSGGATDTQYF TGTGCCAGCAGCTTATTCCTTAGCGGGGGAGCAACAGATACGCAGTATTTT
TRBD1 . TRBJ1-5 TRBV19 CASTNQGEVQPQHF TGTGCCAGCACAAATCAGGGGGAAGTTCAGCCCCAGCATTTT
. . TRBJ2-7 TRBV7-3 CASSSGQLEQYF TGTGCCAGCAGCAGCGGACAGCTCGAGCAGTACTTC
. . TRBJ2-5 TRBV11-2 CASSAVLQETQYF TGTGCCAGCAGCGCCGTCCTCCAAGAGACCCAGTACTTC
. once TRBJ2-7 TRBV5-5 CASSLEAPNAYEQYF TGTGCCAGCAGCTTGGAAGCTCCTAATGCCTACGAGCAGTACTTC
. . TRBJ1-6 TRBV7-9 CASSLEDSALHF TGTGCCAGCAGCTTAGAAGATTCGGCCCTCCACTTT
TRBD1 . TRBJ2-5 TRBV5-4 CASSFKGAETQYF TGTGCCAGCAGCTTTAAGGGGGCAGAGACCCAGTACTTC
. . TRBJ2-7 TRBV5-5 CASSFGGVEQYF TGTGCCAGCAGCTTCGGGGGAGTCGAGCAGTACTTC
TRBD2 . TRBJ2-5 TRBV19 CASSMAGTSQETQYF TGTGCCAGTAGTATGGCCGGGACTAGCCAAGAGACCCAGTACTTC
TRBD2 . TRBJ2-3 TRBV7-2 CASSPLAGQDTQYF TGTGCCAGCAGCCCCCTAGCGGGGCAAGATACGCAGTATTTT
. . TRBJ1-1 TRBV5-1 CASSLEGNTEAFF TGCGCCAGCAGCTTGGAGGGGAACACTGAAGCTTTCTTT
. few TRBJ1-2 TRBV5-1 CASSLLTANYGYTF TGCGCCAGCAGCTTGTTGACGGCTAACTATGGCTACACCTTC
. . TRBJ2-1 TRBV10-3 CATSGQEVRREQFF TGTGCCACCTCTGGCCAGGAGGTTAGAAGGGAGCAGTTCTTC
. . TRBJ1-5 TRBV27 CASSLSWDTNQPQHF TGTGCCAGCAGTTTATCTTGGGACACAAATCAGCCCCAGCATTTT
TRBD1 . TRBJ2-5 TRBV9 CASSGGQNQETQYF TGTGCCAGCAGCGGGGGACAGAACCAAGAGACCCAGTACTTC
. once TRBJ2-5 TRBV6-1 CASSEEEAQETQYF TGTGCCAGCAGTGAAGAGGAGGCCCAAGAGACCCAGTACTTC
. . TRBJ1-1 TRBV5-8 CASSLDGPYTEAFF TGTGCCAGCAGCTTGGACGGACCCTACACTGAAGCTTTCTTT
. . TRBJ1-5 TRBV7-2 CASSQYSNQPQHF TGTGCCAGCAGCCAATATAGCAATCAGCCCCAGCATTTT
TRBD1 . TRBJ1-2 TRBV2 CASSETGTNYGYTF TGTGCCAGCAGTGAGACAGGGACAAACTATGGCTACACCTTC
. . TRBJ2-3 TRBV27 CASRRATGYRDTQYF TGTGCCAGCCGTCGGGCCACAGGGTACAGAGATACGCAGTATTTT
. . TRBJ1-5 TRBV15 CATSRGGADQPQHF TGTGCCACCAGCAGAGGAGGGGCGGATCAGCCCCAGCATTTT